The 23 T cell receptor beta chains below were found in one sample sequenced in a study of metastatic and nonmetastatic thyroid tumors. All patients were untreated before thyroid surgery. Via MiXCR, TCRdb re-called the PCR reads. The table has 35,000 to 50,000 clones, less than 20% seen once; the top ten hold 9% to 10%. Sample: tumor tissue. Every receptor here comes from a female donor with papillary thyroid cancer or a benign thyroid nodule (not recorded which). Some clones in this sample may be carry-over from other donors' samples.

This clone appeared many times. The gene calls are TRBV10-3 and TRBJ1-3; D is uncertain. V lost 2 bases and J 1 base, leaving 3 bases between the germline ends. CDR1 and CDR2 from the germline V gene are ENHRY and SYGVKD. The CDR3 covers 13 residues. The CDR3 nucleotides are TGTGCCATCAGTGAGGGATCTGGAAACACCATATATTTT. Translated: CAISEGSGNTIYF.

This clone was picked up a small number of times. This clone may be a read error of a much larger clone one base away. This sample also contains other DNA sequences that code for the same CDR3. V gene TRBV6-2 or TRBV6-3 combines with J gene TRBJ1-5; D may be TRBD1 (5 bases). This CDR3 is 17 amino acids long. From germline, CDR1 is MNHEY and CDR2 SVGEGT. The CDR3 here is CASRPAYGTDSNQPQHF. The DNA of the CDR3 is TGTGCCAGCAGACCCGCCTACGGGACGGATAGCAATCAGCCCCAGCATTTC.

This clone occurred many times. The chain combines TRBV7-2 with TRBJ2-1; unclear D gene. The CDR3 contains 12 residues. Trimming removed 1 base at V and 12 bases at J, with 10 bases between. Germline V gene lookup returns CDR1 SGHTA and CDR2 FQGNSA. In DNA form, the CDR3 reads TGTGCCAGCAGCTTAGGACCTACTGGGCAGTTCTTC. Its translation: CASSLGPTGQFF.

This clone was seen many times. The CDR3 is CSASRPMGSSGNTIYF. For the CDR3, the DNA is TGCAGTGCTAGTCGGCCCATGGGGTCCTCTGGAAACACCATATATTTT. This chain joins TRBV20-1 and TRBJ1-3; D not certain. The CDR3 spans 16 residues. The germline V gene encodes CDR1 DFQATT and CDR2 SNEGSKA (reference sequence). V lost 3 bases and J 0 bases, leaving 15 bases between the germline ends.

This clone was found a few times. The chain employs TRBV28 and TRBJ1-4; 7 bases map to TRBD1. Germline V gene sequence: CDR1 MDHEN, CDR2 SYDVKM. This CDR3 is 15 amino acids long. With V trimmed by 6 bases and J by 7 bases, 11 bases remained unmatched. CDR3 in amino acids: CASRPDRWFFEKLFF. The CDR3 nucleotides read TGTGCCAGCAGACCGGACAGGTGGTTTTTTGAAAAACTGTTTTTT.

In this sample, this clone turned up a few times. Being one base from a much bigger clone, this may be a read error. V gene TRBV2 combines with J gene TRBJ1-1, with D unresolved. V was clipped by 5 bases and J by 5 bases, with 15 bases between them. Germline lookup yields CDR1 SNHLY and CDR2 FYNNEI. The CDR3 spans 14 residues. The CDR3 coding sequence is TGTGCCAGCAGTTACTCCTCAGGAGTGACTGAAGCTTTCTTT. Translating gives CASSYSSGVTEAFF.

This clone was recorded at least ten times. The V and J genes are TRBV5-4 and TRBJ2-7, with 12 bases fitting TRBD1. After removal of 1 base from V and 0 bases from J, the junction contained 5 bases not matched to a gene. Germline lookup yields CDR1 SGHNT and CDR2 YYREEE (reference sequence). The CDR3 is 17 amino acids. CDR3 loop: CASSLRDRGQSSYEQYF. The CDR3 DNA reads as TGTGCCAGCAGCTTGCGGGACAGGGGGCAAAGCTCCTACGAGCAGTACTTC.

In regard to this clone: A much larger clone sits a single nucleotide away, making a read error possible. As the CDR3 is not closed by the conserved phenylalanine or tryptophan, this likely results from a read error. V usage is TRBV5-8 and J usage is TRBJ2-7; D is unresolved. Looked up from germline, CDR1 is SGHTS and CDR2 is YDEGEE. The CDR3 loop spans 13 amino acids. CDR3 sequence: CAISLNRPYEQYL. The CDR3 DNA is TGTGCCATCAGCTTGAACAGACCCTACGAGCAGTACCTC.

This clone appeared many times. The chain employs TRBV27 and TRBJ1-1; TRBD1 aligns across 8 bases. Losses at the gene ends were 5 bases for V and 7 bases for J; bases not matched to a gene: 6. CDR3 length equals 13 residues. CDR1 is MNHEY, CDR2 SMNVEV, per germline (reference sequence). The CDR3 is CASSPDRAREAFF. DNA for the CDR3: TGTGCCAGCAGTCCGGACAGGGCTCGTGAAGCTTTCTTT.

On this clone: A much larger clone lies one base from this, so it may be a read error. This chain links TRBV20-1 with TRBJ1-1; D gene unclear. The CDR3 runs to 12 residues. Germline assignment: CDR1 DFQATT and CDR2 SNEGSKA (reference sequence). The CDR3 nucleotides read TGCAGTGCCACGTCGGGGATCACTGAAGCTTCCTTT. Amino acids: CSATSGITEASF.

The gene calls are TRBV20-1 and TRBJ2-7, with 7 nucleotides matching TRBD2. Germline CDR1 is DFQATT and CDR2 is SNEGSKA (reference sequence). The V gene end was trimmed by 6 bases and the J gene end by 2 bases; junction bases not matched to a gene: 13. CDR3 length equals 15 residues. CDR3 sequence (DNA): TGCAGTGCCTCCCCCGGGACTACTGGGGCCTACGAGCAGTACTTC. Protein sequence: CSASPGTTGAYEQYF.

This clone was found many times. The V gene is TRBV7-9, the J gene TRBJ1-1; TRBD1 might be the D (6 bases). With 0 bases removed from V and 4 bases from J, the gap between germline ends came to 12 bases. Germline assignment: CDR1 SEHNR and CDR2 FQNEAQ (reference sequence). CDR3 length: 15 amino acids. Here the CDR3 reads CASSLAGALITEAFF. The CDR3 DNA is TGTGCCAGCAGCTTAGCGGGGGCCCTCATCACTGAAGCTTTCTTT.

The V call is TRBV10-3, the J call TRBJ1-4; D unclear. The germline V and J ends were trimmed by 7 bases and 7 bases, with 28 bases remaining between them. This CDR3 region has 18 residues. Germline V gene sequence: CDR1 ENHRY, CDR2 SYGVKD. The CDR3 nucleotides read TGTGCCATCAATCAGAGTTCGAGGGAGGGAGATAATAGTGAAAAACTGTTTTTT. It translates to CAINQSSREGDNSEKLFF.

This clone was counted a few times. CDR3 bases: TGTGCCAGCAGCTTGCAGGGGGCGCGGACTGAAGCTTTCTTT. It encodes CASSLQGARTEAFF. J is TRBJ1-1 and V is TRBV5-6; 8 bases align to TRBD1. The germline V gene has CDR1 SGHDT and CDR2 YYEEEE. V lost 1 base to trimming and J lost 5 bases; unmatched junction nucleotides: 4. This CDR3 is 14 amino acids long.

Regarding this clone: Mismatch with germline at one junction end may stem from a read error. V and J are TRBV20-1 and TRBJ2-7; no reliable D call. CDR1 DFQATT and CDR2 SNEGSKA come from the germline V gene (reference sequence). This CDR3 spans 14 amino acids. The CDR3, as DNA: TGCAGTGCTAGAGAACAAAGGTGGCTGTACGATCAGTACTTC. This encodes CSAREQRWLYDQYF.

This clone was found many times. V and J are TRBV12-3 or TRBV12-4 and TRBJ2-7, with D possibly being TRBD1 or TRBD2 (6 bases each). The CDR3 is made up of 13 amino acids. The germline V and J ends were trimmed by 7 bases and 5 bases, with 15 bases remaining between them. The CDR3 loop reads CASKGEVFNEQYF. CDR3 sequence (DNA): TGTGCCAGCAAGGGGGAGGTGTTCAACGAGCAGTACTTC.

This clone was observed a handful of times. The chain has TRBV28 and TRBJ1-2; possibly TRBD1 for D (5 bases). From germline, CDR1 is MDHEN and CDR2 SYDVKM. The CDR3 runs to 18 residues. The V end was cut by 1 base, the J end by 5 bases, with 23 bases between. CDR3 loop: CASSLSDVWIWGPYGYTF. The CDR3 nucleotides are TGTGCCAGCAGTTTATCAGACGTGTGGATTTGGGGACCTTATGGCTACACCTTC.

As concerns this clone: At one of its ends the junction is not consistent with the germline gene, which may arise from a read error. This chain joins TRBV6-6 and TRBJ1-2; TRBD1 agrees at 9 bases. This CDR3 is built from 14 residues. Germline CDR1 and CDR2: MNHNY and SVGAGI (reference sequence). This CDR3 is CANSYWGQGISYTF. The CDR3 DNA reads as TGTGCCAACAGTTACTGGGGACAGGGTATCAGCTACACCTTC.

This clone has ten or more counts. CDR3 in DNA: TGTGCCAGCAGCCAAGCAGGCGGGAATGAGCAGTTCTTC. This codes for CASSQAGGNEQFF. V and J are TRBV3-1 and TRBJ2-1; possibly TRBD2 for D (5 bases). There are 13 residues in the CDR3. The V and J ends lost 1 base and 7 bases respectively, with 8 bases between them. Germline-derived CDR1 and CDR2 are LGHDT and YNNKEL (reference sequence).

V usage is TRBV6-5 and J usage is TRBJ1-1; 9 bases align to TRBD1. CDR3 length: 18 amino acids. Looked up from germline, CDR1 is MNHEY and CDR2 is SVGAGI. Germline trimming cut 5 bases from V and 5 bases from J; bases unmatched to any gene: 18. The CDR3 sequence: CASSPLDRGPGWRTEAFF. CDR3 in DNA: TGTGCCAGCAGTCCCCTGGACAGGGGCCCCGGATGGAGGACTGAAGCTTTCTTT.

This clone has ten or more counts. The chain carries TRBV6-1 and TRBJ2-1; TRBD1 agrees at 9 bases. Germline CDR1 MNHNS, CDR2 SASEGT. This CDR3 region has 15 residues. Germline trimming cut 6 bases from V and 2 bases from J; bases unmatched to any gene: 5. CDR3 nucleotides: TGTGCCAGCAGGACCGGGACAGGGACCTACAATGAGCAGTTCTTC. Encoded protein: CASRTGTGTYNEQFF.

This clone was counted ten times or more. The CDR3 loop reads CASSQTQGASFF. CDR3 bases: TGTGCCAGCAGCCAAACGCAGGGGGCTTCTTTCTTT. V usage is TRBV3-1 and J usage is TRBJ1-1; 8 bases are shared with TRBD1. Germline CDR1 and CDR2: LGHDT and YNNKEL (reference sequence). The CDR3 is 12 residues long. V shed 2 bases and J 12 bases; nucleotides not matched to a gene: 5.

This rearrangement joins TRBV20-1 to TRBJ2-2; TRBD1 matches at 7 bases. Germline CDR1 DFQATT, CDR2 SNEGSKA (reference sequence). J was trimmed by 2 bases and V by 2 bases; bases with no gene match: 5. CDR3 size: 15 residues. This CDR3 reads CSARSGTANTGELFF. The CDR3 DNA reads TGCAGTGCTAGATCCGGGACAGCTAACACCGGGGAGCTGTTTTTT.